A single sample is the source of the 27 T cell receptor beta chains below, sequenced in a study of OX40 agonist ivuxolimab in advanced cancers. Data came from immunoSEQ multiplex PCR; TCRdb stores just in-frame clones and leaves some out. The sample comprises tens of thousands of clones, around 86% of which are singletons, and 1.5% to 2% rests with the top ten. This specimen consisted of CD4+ or CD8+ T cells sorted from blood, obtained in a trial of the OX40 agonist ivuxolimab. All receptors derive from an adult with an advanced solid tumor such as melanoma, head and neck, liver or kidney cancer.

The chain links TRBV18 to TRBJ1-5; 10 bases map to TRBD1. Trimming cost V 6 bases and J 2 bases; bases outside gene matches: 4. Germline V gives CDR1 KGHSH, CDR2 LQKENI. The CDR3 sequence is 15 residues long. This CDR3 reads CASSPGQGRNQPQHF. CDR3 nucleotides: TGTGCCAGCTCCCCGGGACAGGGGCGCAATCAGCCCCAGCATTTT.

CDR3 protein: CASSLRASGSTETQYF. The DNA for the CDR3 is TGTGCCAGCAGCTTGAGGGCTAGCGGGAGTACAGAGACCCAGTACTTC. The chain carries TRBV11-2 and TRBJ2-5; 10 bases align to TRBD2. J was trimmed by 4 bases and V by 3 bases; bases with no gene match: 8. CDR1 is SGHAT and CDR2 is FQNNGV in the germline V gene. The CDR3 has 16 residues. Supplemented by reference TRBV11-2 and TRBJ2-5, the full variable domain reads EAGVAQSPRYKIIEKRQSVAFWCNPISGHATLYWYQQILGQGPKLLIQFQNNGVVDDSQLPKDRFSAERLKGVDSTLKIQPAKLEDSAVYLCASSLRASGSTETQYFGPGTRLLVL.

The rearrangement joins TRBV19 to TRBJ1-1; 9 nucleotides match TRBD1. This CDR3 has 14 amino acids. From germline, CDR1 is LNHDA and CDR2 SQIVND (reference sequence). With V trimmed by 5 bases and J by 3 bases, 4 bases remained unmatched. The DNA for the CDR3 is TGTGCCAGTAGTCCAGGACAGGGGTACACTGAAGCTTTCTTT. It is translated as CASSPGQGYTEAFF. The full variable domain, in which reference TRBV19 and TRBJ1-1 provide the parts outside the CDR3, is DGGITQSPKYLFRKEGQNVTLSCEQNLNHDAMYWYRQDPGQGLRLIYYSQIVNDFQKGDIAEGYSVSREKKESFPLTVTSAQKNPTAFYLCASSPGQGYTEAFFGQGTRLTVV.

This chain uses TRBV4-1 with TRBJ2-5, with 11 positions matching TRBD2. Losses at the gene ends were 6 bases for V and 5 bases for J; bases not matched to a gene: 20. CDR1 and CDR2 from the germline V gene are MGHRA and YSYEKL. This CDR3 spans 19 amino acids. The CDR3 region has the DNA TGCGCCAGCAGTCCCTTGAAACCCGGGACTAGCGGTTCGCGGGAGACCCAGTACTTC. Protein: CASSPLKPGTSGSRETQYF.

Remarks on this clone: The sample holds other DNA sequences that translate to the same CDR3. The genes are TRBV19 and TRBJ2-3; 7 bases line up with TRBD2. The V and J ends lost 2 bases and 1 base, in that order; junction bases with no gene match: 3. CDR1 and CDR2 (germline): LNHDA, SQIVND (reference sequence). This CDR3 spans 15 amino acids. CDR3 amino acids: CASSISAGGTDTQYF. The CDR3 DNA reads as TGTGCCAGTAGTATAAGTGCGGGAGGCACAGATACGCAGTATTTT.

This sequence joins TRBV5-1 and TRBJ1-1; D is unresolved. V was shortened by 2 bases and J by 1 base, with 12 bases between the two germline ends. The CDR3 is 15 amino acids. Germline CDR1 SGHRS, CDR2 YFSETQ. The CDR3 region has the DNA TGCGCCAGCAGCTTCAATCGTGACCGGAACACTGAAGCTTTCTTT. Its translation: CASSFNRDRNTEAFF.

CDR3 in DNA: TGTGCCAGCAGCGTAGGGCAGGTCGCGAACACCGGGGAGCTGTTTTTT. Amino acids: CASSVGQVANTGELFF. The chain links TRBV9 to TRBJ2-2; D gene ambiguous. The CDR3 runs 16 residues. Germline V gene sequence: CDR1 SGDLS, CDR2 YYNGEE. Between the trimmed V and J ends, which lost 0 bases and 0 bases, there was a span of 9 bases. Based on the CDR3 plus reference TRBV9 and TRBJ2-2, the full variable domain is DSGVTQTPKHLITATGQRVTLRCSPRSGDLSVYWYQQSLDQGLQFLIQYYNGEERAKGNILERFSAQQFPDLHSELNLSSLELGDSALYFCASSVGQVANTGELFFGEGSRLTVL.

This clone is categorized as medium-sized. The V and J genes are TRBV4-2 and TRBJ2-1, with D perhaps TRBD1 or TRBD2 (5 bases each). Germline loops: CDR1 LGHNA, CDR2 YNFKEQ. This CDR3 is 15 amino acids long. V shed 4 bases and J shed 4 bases, with 14 bases lying between them. The CDR3 region has the DNA TGTGCCAGCAGCCGATCCGGGACGAAGTACAATGAGCAGTTCTTC. Translated, it gives CASSRSGTKYNEQFF.

The J gene is TRBJ1-1, the V gene TRBV5-1; 7 bases agree with TRBD1. After removal of 4 bases from V and 3 bases from J, the junction contained 6 bases not matched to a gene. Germline V gene lookup returns CDR1 SGHRS and CDR2 YFSETQ. This CDR3 comprises 14 residues. The CDR3 is CASSTDRTYTEAFF. DNA of the CDR3: TGCGCCAGCAGCACGGACAGGACATACACTGAAGCTTTCTTT. Variable domain in full (rest from reference TRBV5-1 and TRBJ1-1): KAGVTQTPRYLIKTRGQQVTLSCSPISGHRSVSWYQQTPGQGLQFLFEYFSETQRNKGNFPGRFSGRQFSNSRSEMNVSTLELGDSALYLCASSTDRTYTEAFFGQGTRLTVV.

This clone was detected only a few times. This chain uses TRBV19 with TRBJ2-2, with D maybe TRBD2 (7 bases). V was trimmed by 2 bases and J by 4 bases, leaving 14 bases between them. The CDR3 consists of 16 residues. Germline V gene data show CDR1 as LNHDA and CDR2 as SQIVND (reference sequence). This CDR3 is CASSIRGGEATGELFF. CDR3 DNA: TGTGCCAGTAGTATAAGGGGGGGCGAGGCCACCGGGGAGCTGTTTTTT.

This clone was detected only a few times. V gene TRBV2 combines with J gene TRBJ2-2; TRBD1 aligns across 7 bases. V shed 9 bases, J shed 2 bases, and the junction held 6 bases outside the gene matches. The CDR3 contains 14 residues. The germline CDR1 and CDR2 sequences are SNHLY and FYNNEI. The CDR3 DNA is TGTGCCAGACGGACAGGCGACAACACCGGGGAGCTGTTTTTT. It codes for CARRTGDNTGELFF.

This chain links TRBV27 with TRBJ1-2; D perhaps matches TRBD1 (6 bases). V dropped 6 bases and J dropped 1 base, with 15 bases sitting between them. CDR3 length: 15 amino acids. Germline CDR1 is MNHEY and CDR2 is SMNVEV (reference sequence). CDR3 coding DNA: TGTGCCAGCAGCCGGGGGGGGCAGAATAACTATGGCTACACCTTC. Translated: CASSRGGQNNYGYTF.

The chain has TRBV6-1 and TRBJ1-1, with a weak D call TRBD1 (5 bases). The CDR3 spans 13 residues. The V and J ends lost 6 bases and 7 bases respectively, with 15 bases between them. The germline CDR1 and CDR2 sequences are MNHNS and SASEGT. This chain's CDR3 is CASRDTGTHEAFF. DNA for the CDR3: TGTGCCAGCAGGGATACCGGGACCCATGAAGCTTTCTTT.

This chain uses TRBV7-2 with TRBJ1-1; D is undetermined. The length of the CDR3 is 15 residues. V shed 5 bases and J shed 0 bases, with 13 bases lying between them. Germline CDR1 is SGHTA and CDR2 is FQGNSA. This CDR3 reads CASSLQVGMNTEAFF. The CDR3 nucleotides read TGTGCCAGCAGCCTCCAGGTGGGAATGAACACTGAAGCTTTCTTT.

CDR3 coding DNA: TGCAGCGTGGTGGGAGGGGAAACGCAGTATTTT. This translates into CSVVGGETQYF. The V and J genes are TRBV29-1 and TRBJ2-3; 7 positions match TRBD2. The CDR3 contains 11 residues. The germline V gene has CDR1 SQVTM and CDR2 ANQGSEA. V shed 6 bases, J shed 9 bases, and the junction held 6 bases outside the gene matches.

The gene calls are TRBV28 and TRBJ1-2, with 10 bases that match TRBD1. CDR1 and CDR2 (germline): MDHEN, SYDVKM. With 1 base clipped from V and 1 base from J, the junction kept 3 bases outside the gene matches. There are 16 residues in the CDR3. The CDR3, as DNA: TGTGCCAGCAGTTTATTCGGACAGGGGGGTAACTATGGCTACACCTTC. Translated, it gives CASSLFGQGGNYGYTF.

The sample holds one count of this clone. The chain uses TRBV6-6 and TRBJ1-1, with unresolved D. The V end was cut by 7 bases, the J end by 3 bases, with 15 bases between. The germline V gene encodes CDR1 MNHNY and CDR2 SVGAGI (reference sequence). This CDR3 contains 14 residues. DNA for the CDR3: TGTGCCAGCAAAACATTGGGCACGGACACTGAAGCTTTCTTT. Translation: CASKTLGTDTEAFF.

The rearrangement joins TRBV7-9 to TRBJ1-5; D remains unclear. The ends were cut back, 2 bases at V and 5 bases at J, with 7 bases in the middle. CDR3 size: 13 residues. Germline-derived CDR1 and CDR2 are SEHNR and FQNEAQ (reference sequence). The CDR3 nucleotides are TGTGCCAGCAGCTTAAGTGATGATCAGCCCCAGCATTTT. As protein: CASSLSDDQPQHF.

The CDR3 DNA reads as TGTGCCAGCAGTTCCACTCGGACGGCCGTTCGTGAGGGCTACACCTTC. Its translation: CASSSTRTAVREGYTF. The chain employs TRBV6-5 and TRBJ1-2, with D unresolved. V lost 4 bases and J lost 8, with 23 bases in between. The CDR3 is made up of 16 amino acids. Germline-derived CDR1 and CDR2 are MNHEY and SVGAGI.

The V gene is TRBV7-8, the J gene TRBJ1-2, with TRBD1 identical over 11 bases. Looked up from germline, CDR1 is SGHVS and CDR2 is FQNEAQ. With 5 bases clipped from V and 4 bases from J, the junction kept 6 bases outside the gene matches. There are 15 residues in the CDR3. Here the CDR3 reads CASSTGQGAGYGYTF. In DNA form, the CDR3 reads TGTGCCAGCAGCACCGGACAGGGGGCAGGCTATGGCTACACCTTC.

This rearrangement joins TRBV6-1 to TRBJ1-1; tentatively, D is TRBD1 (6 bases). This CDR3 region has 16 residues. The germline V and J ends were trimmed by 3 bases and 0 bases, with 14 bases remaining between them. Per the germline V gene, CDR1 is MNHNS and CDR2 is SASEGT. CDR3 region: CASSDGGLRMNTEAFF. In DNA form, the CDR3 reads TGTGCCAGCAGTGATGGGGGGCTACGAATGAACACTGAAGCTTTCTTT.

J is TRBJ2-5 and V is TRBV9; 7 bases are shared with TRBD2. The V and J ends lost 0 bases and 3 bases, in that order; junction bases with no gene match: 8. Germline lookup yields CDR1 SGDLS and CDR2 YYNGEE. The CDR3 is 16 residues long. The CDR3 loop is CASSVGGSSGEETQYF. In DNA, the CDR3 is TGTGCCAGCAGCGTAGGTGGGTCTAGCGGAGAAGAGACCCAGTACTTC.

The rearrangement uses TRBV28 and TRBJ2-7; 8 bases are a match to TRBD1. The V gene's germline CDR1 is MDHEN and CDR2 SYDVKM. CDR3 size: 15 residues. V lost 1 base, J lost 8 bases, and 10 bases stayed unmatched. The CDR3 reads CASSLSQGASGKQYF. CDR3 coding DNA: TGTGCCAGCAGTTTATCCCAGGGGGCGTCGGGCAAGCAGTACTTC.

The CDR3 sequence is CASSLGKAYEQYF. The CDR3 nucleotides read TGTGCCAGCAGCTTGGGAAAGGCTTACGAGCAGTACTTC. The rearrangement joins TRBV7-2 to TRBJ2-7; D not certain. V shed 3 bases and J shed 4 bases, with 10 bases lying between them. Looked up from germline, CDR1 is SGHTA and CDR2 is FQGNSA. The CDR3 loop spans 13 amino acids.

The genes are TRBV5-4 and TRBJ2-7; D is perhaps TRBD1 (5 bases). Trimming shortened V by 4 bases and J by 3 bases, and 14 bases separated the two germline ends. The CDR3 runs 14 residues. Germline CDR1 SGHNT, CDR2 YYREEE (reference sequence). The CDR3 nucleotides read TGTGCCAGCAGCGAAAGGAAAGGGGACTACGAGCAGTACTTC. Encoded protein: CASSERKGDYEQYF.

The J gene is TRBJ2-7, the V gene TRBV28; D gene ambiguous. Germline V gene lookup returns CDR1 MDHEN and CDR2 SYDVKM. V was cut by 6 bases and J by 1 base, with 16 bases left in between. This CDR3 region has 15 residues. Here the CDR3 reads CASRLRIIPSYEQYF. For the CDR3, the DNA is TGTGCCAGCAGACTCCGGATAATACCTTCCTACGAGCAGTACTTC.

This clone came up a few times. This chain joins TRBV7-2 and TRBJ2-3, with D uncertain. The V end was cut by 1 base, the J end by 6 bases, with 11 bases between. The germline V gene has CDR1 SGHTA and CDR2 FQGNSA. The CDR3 has 14 amino acids. The CDR3 nucleotides are TGTGCCAGCAGCTTAGTGTCCCTCAGGGATACGCAGTATTTT. Residues: CASSLVSLRDTQYF. Combining the CDR3 with reference TRBV7-2 and TRBJ2-3 gives the whole variable domain GAGVSQSPSNKVTEKGKDVELRCDPISGHTALYWYRQSLGQGLEFLIYFQGNSAPDKSGLPSDRFSAERTGGSVSTLTIQRTQQEDSAVYLCASSLVSLRDTQYFGPGTRLTVL.